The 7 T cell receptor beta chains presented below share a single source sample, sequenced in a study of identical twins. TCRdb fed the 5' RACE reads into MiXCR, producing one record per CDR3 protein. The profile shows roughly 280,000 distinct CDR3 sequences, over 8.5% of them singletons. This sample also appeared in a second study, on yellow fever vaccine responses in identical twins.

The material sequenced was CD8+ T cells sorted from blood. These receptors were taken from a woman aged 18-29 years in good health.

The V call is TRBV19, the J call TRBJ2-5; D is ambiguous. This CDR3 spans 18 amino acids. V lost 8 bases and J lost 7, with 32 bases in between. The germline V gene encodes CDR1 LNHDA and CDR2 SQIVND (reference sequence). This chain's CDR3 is CASPAGRNGQLPGRTQYF. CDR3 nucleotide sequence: TGTGCCAGTCCGGCAGGCCGAAACGGGCAGCTACCCGGACGGACCCAGTACTTC. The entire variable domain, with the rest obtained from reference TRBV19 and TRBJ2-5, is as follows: DGGITQSPKYLFRKEGQNVTLSCEQNLNHDAMYWYRQDPGQGLRLIYYSQIVNDFQKGDIAEGYSVSREKKESFPLTVTSAQKNPTAFYLCASPAGRNGQLPGRTQYFGPGTRLLVL.

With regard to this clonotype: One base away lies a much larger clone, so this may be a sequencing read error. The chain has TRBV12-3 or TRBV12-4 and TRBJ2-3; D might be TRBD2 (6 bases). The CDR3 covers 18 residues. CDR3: CTSSLAVVAAMSTDTQYF. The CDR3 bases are TGTACCAGCAGTTTAGCGGTGGTAGCGGCGATGAGCACAGATACGCAGTATTTT.

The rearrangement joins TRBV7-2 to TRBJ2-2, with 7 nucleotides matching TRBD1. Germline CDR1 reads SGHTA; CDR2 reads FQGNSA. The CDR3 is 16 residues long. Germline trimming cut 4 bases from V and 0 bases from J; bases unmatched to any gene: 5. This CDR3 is CASSWVGTANTGELFF. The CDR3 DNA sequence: TGTGCCAGCAGCTGGGTGGGGACAGCGAACACCGGGGAGCTGTTTTTT.

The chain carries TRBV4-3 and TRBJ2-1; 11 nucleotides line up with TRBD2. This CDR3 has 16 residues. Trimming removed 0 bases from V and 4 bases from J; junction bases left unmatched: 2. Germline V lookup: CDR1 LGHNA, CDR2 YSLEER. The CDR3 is CASSQDTSGSYNEQFF. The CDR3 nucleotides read TGCGCCAGCAGCCAAGACACTAGCGGGAGTTACAATGAGCAGTTCTTC.

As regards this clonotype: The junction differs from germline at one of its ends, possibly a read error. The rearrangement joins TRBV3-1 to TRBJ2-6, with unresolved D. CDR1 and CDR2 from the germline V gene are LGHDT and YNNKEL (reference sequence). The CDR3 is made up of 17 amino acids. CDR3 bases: TGTGCCACCAGCCAGGAGTTCTCTTGGGCTGGGGCCAACGTCCTGACTTTC. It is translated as CATSQEFSWAGANVLTF. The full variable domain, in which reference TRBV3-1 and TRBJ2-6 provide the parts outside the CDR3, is DTAVSQTPKYLVTQMGNDKSIKCEQNLGHDTMYWYKQDSKKFLKIMFSYNNKELIINETVPNRFSPKSPDKAHLNLHINSLELGDSAVYFCATSQEFSWAGANVLTFGAGSRLTVL.

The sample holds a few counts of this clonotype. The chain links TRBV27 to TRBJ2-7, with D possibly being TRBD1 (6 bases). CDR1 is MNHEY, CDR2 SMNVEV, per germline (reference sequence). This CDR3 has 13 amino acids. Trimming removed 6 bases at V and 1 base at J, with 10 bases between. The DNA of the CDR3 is TGTGCCAGCAGGGATACAGGGTCCTACGAGCAGTACTTC. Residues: CASRDTGSYEQYF.

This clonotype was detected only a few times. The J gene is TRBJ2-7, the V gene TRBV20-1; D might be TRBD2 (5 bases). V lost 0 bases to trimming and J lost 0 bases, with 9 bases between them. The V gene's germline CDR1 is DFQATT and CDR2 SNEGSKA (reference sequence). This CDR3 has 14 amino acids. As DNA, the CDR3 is TGCAGTGCTAGAGATTTAGCGTTCTCCTACGAGCAGTACTTC. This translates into CSARDLAFSYEQYF.